The subject of this entry is one T cell receptor (beta chain). This CDR3 contains 14 residues. Germline CDR1 and CDR2: KGHSH and LQKENI. Trimming left V 5 bases short and J 2 bases short, with 12 bases between. This entry belongs to a study of blood T cell repertoires in COVID-19. The wider study: T cells, B-cell-depleted T cells, or PBMCs provided the cDNA or gDNA that served as material.

Profiling relied on immunoSEQ multiplex PCR, and the TCRdb table lists in-frame clones only, not all of them. Among more than 200,000 clones listed, around 84% were seen once. Sequenced: peripheral blood. This sequence was found in a middle-aged woman who had recovered from COVID-19. V usage is TRBV18 and J usage is TRBJ1-2; D remains unclear. The CDR3 here is CASSFSGVNYGYTF. The DNA for the CDR3 is TGTGCCAGCTCATTCTCCGGGGTGAACTATGGCTACACCTTC.